This T cell receptor beta chain stems from a study of cytomegalovirus exposure and HLA in healthy donors. Study-wide background: Within the Caucasian-associated ancestry cluster were roughly 81% of the approximately 370 genotyped donors. Points from the study as a whole: Clonal expansion, a later analysis showed, was greater in HLA-associated TCR beta chains than in equally common others.

CDR1 MNHNS and CDR2 SASEGT come from the germline V gene. The CDR3 is made up of 13 amino acids. V was trimmed by 6 bases and J by 4 bases, leaving 12 bases between them. About this clone itself: Its antigen is not known.

The PCR made use of 60 Vbeta and 13 Jbeta primers. Original handling: Later work found tens of millions of unique TCR beta chains, with some 11 million shared. Produced via immunoSEQ multiplex PCR; TCRdb's table is partial and in-frame only. Clonal size and the V and J genes are those of that table, whereas D and trimming came from the DNA. There are some 160,000 clones in the sample; roughly 84% occur only once, and about 2.7% lies in the top ten. Input material: PBMCs. The rearrangement uses TRBV6-1 and TRBJ1-1; no clear D gene. The source is a man aged 30 to 45 in good health and CMV-seropositive. CDR3 loop: CASRRVGFTEAFF. CDR3 bases: TGTGCCAGCAGGAGGGTAGGTTTCACTGAAGCTTTCTTT.